Following are 25 T cell receptor beta chains from one sample sequenced in a study of T cell responses to AZD1222 COVID-19 vaccine. Here immunoSEQ multiplex PCR was the method, and the copy in TCRdb shows in-frame clones only, minus some. The sample lists 150,000 to 180,000 clones; more than 90% were seen once. Sequences were derived from peripheral blood, sampled on day 0 of AZD1222 vaccination. The receptors stem from an adult in good health.

This rearrangement joins TRBV5-1 to TRBJ1-1; possibly TRBD1 for D (5 bases). Looked up from germline, CDR1 is SGHRS and CDR2 is YFSETQ. The length of the CDR3 is 13 residues. V lost 4 bases to trimming and J lost 5 bases, with 12 bases between them. The CDR3 sequence is CASSQVGGTEAFF. DNA for the CDR3: TGCGCCAGCAGCCAGGTCGGGGGAACTGAAGCTTTCTTT.

This chain links TRBV6-5 with TRBJ2-3; D is possibly TRBD2 (6 bases). The CDR3 covers 14 residues. Germline V gene sequence: CDR1 MNHEY, CDR2 SVGAGI. V lost 5 bases and J 4 bases, leaving 13 bases between the germline ends. DNA for the CDR3: TGTGCCAGCAGTCCCCCGGGGGTCCCAGATACGCAGTATTTT. This encodes CASSPPGVPDTQYF.

The chain joins TRBV7-2 to TRBJ2-2; D possibly matches TRBD1 or TRBD2 (5 bases each). Germline V gene lookup returns CDR1 SGHTA and CDR2 FQGNSA. V lost 8 bases to trimming and J lost 4 bases, with 17 bases between them. The CDR3 totals 15 residues. CDR3 nucleotides: TGTGCCAGCCGGGGTGCGACAGCCTCCACCGGGGAGCTGTTTTTT. This codes for CASRGATASTGELFF.

The chain has TRBV7-2 and TRBJ1-4; 9 nucleotides align to TRBD1. Germline V lookup: CDR1 SGHTA, CDR2 FQGNSA. The junction had 12 bases not matched to a gene; V was cut back by 3 bases and J by 1 base. This CDR3 is built from 19 residues. The CDR3 region is CASSLGGTGWLGTNEKLFF. Here the CDR3 DNA reads TGTGCCAGCAGCTTGGGGGGGACAGGGTGGCTCGGAACTAATGAAAAACTGTTTTTT.

The V call is TRBV11-2, the J call TRBJ1-2; D call uncertain. The CDR3 consists of 15 residues. Between the trimmed V and J ends, which lost 4 bases and 2 bases, there was a span of 14 bases. Germline V gives CDR1 SGHAT, CDR2 FQNNGV. CDR3 nucleotides: TGTGCCAGCAGCTCAGTGAGAGGCTGGAACTATGGCTACACCTTC. As protein: CASSSVRGWNYGYTF.

The chain carries TRBV18 and TRBJ2-7; TRBD1 matches 10 bases. Germline loops: CDR1 KGHSH, CDR2 LQKENI. Trimming took 1 base from V and 1 from J; bases not matched to a gene: 4. This CDR3 contains 16 residues. CDR3 loop: CASSPRTGGGSYEQYF. CDR3 nucleotide sequence: TGTGCCAGCTCACCACGGACAGGGGGAGGGTCCTACGAGCAGTACTTC.

The table lists this clone with a count of one. The chain is built from TRBV19 and TRBJ1-2; 8 bases align to TRBD1. CDR3 length equals 17 residues. CDR1 and CDR2 from the germline V gene are LNHDA and SQIVND (reference sequence). V lost 0 bases to trimming and J lost 3 bases; unmatched junction nucleotides: 9. The DNA of the CDR3 is TGTGCCAGTAGTATAGATCACGGCGACAGGGGTGACTATGGCTACACCTTC. Translating gives CASSIDHGDRGDYGYTF.

The rearrangement links TRBV2 to TRBJ2-7; 15 nucleotides line up with TRBD2. CDR3 length: 17 residues. V lost 8 bases to trimming and J lost 0 bases; unmatched junction nucleotides: 8. Germline lookup yields CDR1 SNHLY and CDR2 FYNNEI. The CDR3 bases are TGTGCCAGCGGAGGGACTAGCGGGAGGAGAAGCTCCTACGAGCAGTACTTC. Its protein is CASGGTSGRRSSYEQYF.

CDR3 in amino acids: CASSRGSSYEQYF. The CDR3 DNA follows: TGTGCCAGCAGTAGGGGTAGCTCCTACGAGCAGTACTTC. V gene TRBV12-3 or TRBV12-4 combines with J gene TRBJ2-7, with D possibly matching TRBD1 (5 bases). The CDR3 has 13 residues. Trimming removed 5 bases from V and 0 bases from J, with 8 bases in between.

This chain links TRBV30 with TRBJ1-2, with D possibly being TRBD1 (6 bases). Germline V gene lookup returns CDR1 GTSNPN and CDR2 SVGIG (reference sequence). Between the trimmed V and J ends, which lost 0 bases and 1 base, there was a span of 12 bases. The CDR3 is made up of 15 amino acids. As DNA, the CDR3 is TGTGCCTGGAGTGTAGGGGGGATGGGTAACTATGGCTACACCTTC. Its translation: CAWSVGGMGNYGYTF. The full variable domain, rest sourced from reference TRBV30 and TRBJ1-2, is SQTIHQWPATLVQPVGSPLSLECTVEGTSNPNLYWYRQAAGRGLQLLFYSVGIGQISSEVPQNLSASRPQDRQFILSSKKLLLSDSGFYLCAWSVGGMGNYGYTFGSGTRLTVV.

The rearrangement uses TRBV7-9 and TRBJ1-2; TRBD1 matches 7 bases. V was clipped by 4 bases and J by 6 bases; unmatched bases: 8. The germline gives CDR1 SEHNR, CDR2 FQNEAQ (reference sequence). This CDR3 region has 14 residues. The CDR3 nucleotides are TGTGCCAGCAGCTCCCGAACAGGGGCGAATGGCTACACCTTC. Its protein is CASSSRTGANGYTF.

The chain links TRBV18 to TRBJ2-2, with TRBD1 identical over 7 bases. The trim removed 1 base at V and 4 bases at J, leaving 3 bases unmatched. This CDR3 region has 15 residues. Germline CDR1 KGHSH, CDR2 LQKENI. The CDR3 nucleotides are TGTGCCAGCTCACCACTCCAGGGGGTCACCGGGGAGCTGTTTTTT. Its translation: CASSPLQGVTGELFF.

J is TRBJ1-1 and V is TRBV2; D call uncertain. CDR1 SNHLY and CDR2 FYNNEI come from the germline V gene. The CDR3 spans 14 residues. Trimming took off 5 bases at V and 1 base at J, with 11 bases between the two ends. The CDR3 sequence: CASSSVTANTEAFF. Here the CDR3 DNA reads TGTGCCAGCAGTTCCGTGACGGCGAACACTGAAGCTTTCTTT.

The chain is built from TRBV11-2 and TRBJ2-7; D perhaps matches TRBD1 (8 bases). CDR3 size: 15 residues. Germline loops: CDR1 SGHAT, CDR2 FQNNGV. V dropped 0 bases and J dropped 4 bases, with 13 bases sitting between them. CDR3 coding DNA: TGTGCCAGCAGCTTAGAAACAGGGGGGGTTTACGAGCAGTACTTC. Translation: CASSLETGGVYEQYF.

V gene TRBV12-3 or TRBV12-4 combines with J gene TRBJ1-5; D not resolved. V dropped 7 bases and J dropped 3 bases, with 7 bases sitting between them. The CDR3 consists of 12 residues. In nucleotides, the CDR3 is TGTGCCAGCAAATTGACCAATCAGCCCCAGCATTTT. Translation: CASKLTNQPQHF.

V is TRBV6-2 or TRBV6-3 and J is TRBJ1-2, with D maybe TRBD1 (6 bases). Germline V CDR1 and CDR2: MNHEY, SVGEGT. Trimming shortened V by 6 bases and J by 10 bases, and 15 bases separated the two germline ends. CDR3 length: 12 amino acids. CDR3: CASSLNRVAYTF. DNA of the CDR3: TGTGCCAGCAGCCTTAACAGGGTGGCCTACACCTTC.

The rearrangement uses TRBV7-3 and TRBJ2-5; D may be TRBD2 (6 bases). Trimming took 5 bases from V and 5 from J, leaving 15 bases between them. Germline values: CDR1 SGHTA, CDR2 FQGTGA. The CDR3 runs to 14 residues. The CDR3 DNA follows: TGTGCCAGCAGCCCAGACATAGCGGAGGAGACCCAGTACTTC. Protein product: CASSPDIAEETQYF.

The chain is built from TRBV6-5 and TRBJ2-7; the match to TRBD2 covers 12 bases. Germline-derived CDR1 and CDR2 are MNHEY and SVGAGI. Unmatched junction bases numbered 3, after V lost 8 bases and J lost 4 bases. The CDR3 consists of 13 residues. The CDR3 bases are TGTGCCAGCCGAGGACTAGCGGGATACGAGCAGTACTTC. Translation: CASRGLAGYEQYF.

The chain uses TRBV7-9 and TRBJ1-5; D unresolved. Germline CDR1 is SEHNR and CDR2 is FQNEAQ (reference sequence). This CDR3 spans 16 amino acids. V was trimmed by 5 bases and J by 5 bases, leaving 19 bases between them. CDR3 nucleotides: TGTGCCAGCAGCCCGGCAGAATATCGGAGAGATCAGCCCCAGCATTTT. Its protein product is CASSPAEYRRDQPQHF.

The chain couples TRBV7-2 to TRBJ2-2; the D is unclear. Trimming pared 5 bases from V and 9 bases from J, leaving 10 bases between. Looked up from germline, CDR1 is SGHTA and CDR2 is FQGNSA. CDR3 size: 12 residues. The CDR3 region is CASSPSMRELFF. The CDR3 DNA is TGTGCCAGCAGCCCGTCTATGCGGGAGCTGTTTTTT. Full variable domain (missing parts from reference TRBV7-2 and TRBJ2-2): GAGVSQSPSNKVTEKGKDVELRCDPISGHTALYWYRQSLGQGLEFLIYFQGNSAPDKSGLPSDRFSAERTGGSVSTLTIQRTQQEDSAVYLCASSPSMRELFFGEGSRLTVL.

A few counts support this clone. This chain connects TRBV27 to TRBJ2-2, with 9 bases aligning to TRBD1. Looked up from germline, CDR1 is MNHEY and CDR2 is SMNVEV (reference sequence). This CDR3 region has 16 residues. V trimming: 3 bases; J trimming: 6 bases; junction bases outside the gene matches: 8. For the CDR3, the DNA is TGTGCCAGCAGTTTCAGGGACAGGGATGGACCCGGGGAGCTGTTTTTT. Translating it yields CASSFRDRDGPGELFF.

The V gene is TRBV14, the J gene TRBJ1-1; D is ambiguous. The germline V gene has CDR1 SGHDN and CDR2 FVKESK. V was shortened by 4 bases and J by 2 bases, with 2 bases between the two germline ends. The CDR3 has 11 amino acids. DNA of the CDR3: TGTGCCAGCAGCCTTAACACTGAAGCTTTCTTT. Residues: CASSLNTEAFF.

V gene TRBV25-1 combines with J gene TRBJ1-1; no reliable D call. Germline V gene lookup returns CDR1 MGHDK and CDR2 SYGVNS. V was shortened by 8 bases and J by 8 bases, with 15 bases between the two germline ends. This CDR3 is built from 12 residues. CDR3 amino acids: CASAAPGKEAFF. Written as DNA, the CDR3 is TGTGCCAGCGCCGCCCCGGGGAAAGAAGCTTTCTTT.

The chain carries TRBV12-5 and TRBJ1-1; 8 bases agree with TRBD1. The CDR3 runs 14 residues. Germline lookup yields CDR1 LGHNT and CDR2 FRNRAP. V trimming: 6 bases; J trimming: 0 bases; junction bases outside the gene matches: 3. This CDR3 reads CASGPDRVNTEAFF. The CDR3 DNA follows: TGTGCTAGTGGCCCGGACAGGGTGAACACTGAAGCTTTCTTT.

This clone has a handful of counts. CDR3 DNA sequence: TGTGCCAGCAGCTTAGCGGGAGGCGGGGGAGCGCATGAGCAGTTCTTC. Amino acid sequence: CASSLAGGGGAHEQFF. The V and J genes are TRBV7-2 and TRBJ2-1; 7 bases agree with TRBD2. CDR1 and CDR2 from the germline V gene are SGHTA and FQGNSA. J lost 8 bases, V lost 0 bases, and 10 bases had no gene match. The length of the CDR3 is 16 residues. Full variable domain (remainder filled in from reference TRBV7-2 and TRBJ2-1): GAGVSQSPSNKVTEKGKDVELRCDPISGHTALYWYRQSLGQGLEFLIYFQGNSAPDKSGLPSDRFSAERTGGSVSTLTIQRTQQEDSAVYLCASSLAGGGGAHEQFFGPGTRLTVL.